The entry below describes one T cell receptor (beta chain). The V gene's germline CDR1 is MNHEY and CDR2 SVGAGI. The CDR3 runs to 14 residues. The ends were cut back, 4 bases at V and 7 bases at J, with 16 bases in the middle. The sample comes from a study of OX40 agonist ivuxolimab in advanced cancers. The method was immunoSEQ multiplex PCR; TCRdb's version includes in-frame clones alone and lacks a portion of them. The repertoire holds about 55,000 clones, with almost 90% as singletons. J is TRBJ1-2 and V is TRBV6-5; possibly TRBD1 for D (5 bases). This sequence originates from an adult with an advanced solid tumor such as melanoma, head and neck, liver or kidney cancer. The sequencing here drew on CD4+ or CD8+ T cells sorted from blood, taken in a trial of the OX40 agonist ivuxolimab. CDR3 amino acids: CASSSLQTGSGYTF. DNA of the CDR3: TGTGCCAGCAGTTCCCTTCAAACAGGATCTGGCTACACCTTC.